Presented here are 20 T cell receptor beta chains from one specimen sequenced in a study of shared clonotypes between healthy human individuals. Profiled with immunoSEQ multiplex PCR; TCRdb holds only in-frame clones, not every one. The table includes 650,000 to 750,000 clones, about two thirds detected once. Sequencing was done on a sample of memory CD4+ T cells sorted from blood. Described subset: CD45RA-negative fraction. These receptors all come from a woman younger than 45 in good health.

The chain couples TRBV28 to TRBJ2-1; TRBD2 is a possible D gene (5 bases). Trimming pared 6 bases from V and 6 bases from J, leaving 15 bases between. CDR1 is MDHEN and CDR2 is SYDVKM in the germline V gene. The CDR3 covers 14 residues. This CDR3 reads CASSREGIGNEQFF. Written as DNA, the CDR3 is TGTGCCAGCAGCAGAGAGGGTATTGGCAATGAGCAGTTCTTC.

In this sample, this clone turned up once. The chain has TRBV15 and TRBJ2-1, with 10 positions matching TRBD1. J was trimmed by 4 bases and V by 5 bases; bases with no gene match: 11. The CDR3 sequence is 17 residues long. Germline CDR1 and CDR2: LNHNV and YYDKDF (reference sequence). This CDR3 reads CATSFQPGQGNYNEQFF. The CDR3 DNA reads TGTGCCACCAGCTTCCAACCGGGACAGGGGAATTACAATGAGCAGTTCTTC. Filled out from reference TRBV15 and TRBJ2-1, the complete variable domain reads DAMVIQNPRYQVTQFGKPVTLSCSQTLNHNVMYWYQQKSSQAPKLLFHYYDKDFNNEADTPDNFQSRRPNTSFCFLDIRSPGLGDTAMYLCATSFQPGQGNYNEQFFGPGTRLTVL.

The CDR3 spells CASSTRDTNNQPQHF. In DNA form, the CDR3 reads TGTGCCAGCAGTACCCGGGACACAAACAATCAGCCCCAGCATTTT. This rearrangement joins TRBV6-6 to TRBJ1-5, with D perhaps matching TRBD1 (6 bases). V was trimmed by 5 bases and J by 3 bases, leaving 14 bases between them. The CDR3 extends over 15 amino acids. The germline CDR1 and CDR2 sequences are MNHNY and SVGAGI (reference sequence).

This clone has just a few counts. V usage is TRBV11-3 and J usage is TRBJ1-5, with a tentative D call TRBD1 (5 bases). The V gene's germline CDR1 is SGHNT and CDR2 YENEEA. The length of the CDR3 is 16 residues. Between the trimmed V and J ends, which lost 0 bases and 5 bases, there was a span of 14 bases. CDR3 DNA sequence: TGTGCCAGCAGCTTAGAAGGGACTATCCTATATCAGCCCCAGCATTTT. Its protein product is CASSLEGTILYQPQHF. The full variable domain, in which reference TRBV11-3 and TRBJ1-5 provide the parts outside the CDR3, is EAGVVQSPRYKIIEKKQPVAFWCNPISGHNTLYWYLQNLGQGPELLIRYENEEAVDDSQLPKDRFSAERLKGVDSTLKIQPAELGDSAVYLCASSLEGTILYQPQHFGDGTRLSIL.

The chain is built from TRBV4-1 and TRBJ2-1, with D possibly TRBD2 on 6 matching bases. CDR1 MGHRA and CDR2 YSYEKL come from the germline V gene. Trimming removed 3 bases at V and 2 bases at J, with 14 bases between. The CDR3 runs 16 residues. The CDR3 is CASSQLTSGAYNEQFF. DNA for the CDR3: TGCGCCAGCAGCCAGTTAACCTCGGGAGCCTACAATGAGCAGTTCTTC.

The J gene is TRBJ2-2, the V gene TRBV5-1; TRBD2 agrees at 11 bases. V trimming: 4 bases; J trimming: 5 bases; junction bases outside the gene matches: 7. Germline V CDR1 and CDR2: SGHRS, YFSETQ. The length of the CDR3 is 16 residues. The DNA of the CDR3 is TGCGCCAGCAGCCCCGGGACTAGCGGAGGGACCGGGGAGCTGTTTTTT. This gives the protein CASSPGTSGGTGELFF. Looking up the rest from reference TRBV5-1 and TRBJ2-2 gives the full variable domain: KAGVTQTPRYLIKTRGQQVTLSCSPISGHRSVSWYQQTPGQGLQFLFEYFSETQRNKGNFPGRFSGRQFSNSRSEMNVSTLELGDSALYLCASSPGTSGGTGELFFGEGSRLTVL.

This chain joins TRBV6-5 and TRBJ2-7; no clear D. Between the trimmed V and J ends, which lost 7 bases and 3 bases, there was a span of 19 bases. The CDR3 runs 15 residues. Germline values: CDR1 MNHEY, CDR2 SVGAGI. The DNA for the CDR3 is TGTGCCAGCAAAAGAGCTGTGGACGGGTACTACGAGCAGTACTTC. Residues: CASKRAVDGYYEQYF.

CDR3 in DNA: TGTGCCAGCAGCTTAGATTCGGCTAGCACAGATACGCAGTATTTT. The encoded protein is CASSLDSASTDTQYF. The J gene is TRBJ2-3, the V gene TRBV7-2; D remains unclear. The V end was cut by 1 base, the J end by 0 bases, with 8 bases between. The CDR3 has 15 residues. Germline-derived CDR1 and CDR2 are SGHTA and FQGNSA.

This clone was detected many times. In DNA, the CDR3 is TGTGCCAGCAGGAGACAGGGCACCTACGAGCAGTACTTC. Translating gives CASRRQGTYEQYF. The V gene is TRBV2, the J gene TRBJ2-7, with 7 bases that match TRBD1. The CDR3 consists of 13 residues. The J segment lost 2 bases and the V segment lost 6 bases, leaving 4 bases of the junction unmatched. Germline CDR1 and CDR2: SNHLY and FYNNEI.

In this sample, this clone turned up once. V and J are TRBV28 and TRBJ2-1; 8 bases agree with TRBD1. The CDR3 runs to 16 residues. The V and J ends lost 5 bases and 4 bases, in that order; junction bases with no gene match: 10. Germline-derived CDR1 and CDR2 are MDHEN and SYDVKM. CDR3 loop: CASSRNRGSGYNEQFF. Here the CDR3 DNA reads TGTGCCAGCAGTCGAAACAGGGGGTCAGGATACAATGAGCAGTTCTTC.

V and J are TRBV28 and TRBJ1-4, with D maybe TRBD1 (6 bases). This CDR3 has 15 amino acids. Germline values: CDR1 MDHEN, CDR2 SYDVKM. V was clipped by 6 bases and J by 6 bases, with 17 bases between them. In DNA form, the CDR3 reads TGTGCCAGCAGGGACAGCCAAGCATCCGATGAAAAACTGTTTTTT. Amino acid sequence: CASRDSQASDEKLFF.

In its sample, this clone was seen a few times. The rearrangement links TRBV18 to TRBJ1-1, with 7 bases lining up with TRBD1. CDR1 KGHSH and CDR2 LQKENI come from the germline V gene. CDR3 length: 18 residues. With 4 bases clipped from V and 0 bases from J, the junction kept 14 bases outside the gene matches. CDR3 nucleotides: TGTGCCAGCTCACGAGATGGTAGGGGACAGCGCTTGAACACTGAAGCTTTCTTT. It specifies CASSRDGRGQRLNTEAFF. Full variable domain (remainder filled in from reference TRBV18 and TRBJ1-1): NAGVMQNPRHLVRRRGQEARLRCSPMKGHSHVYWYRQLPEEGLKFMVYLQKENIIDESGMPKERFSAEFPKEGPSILRIQQVVRGDSAAYFCASSRDGRGQRLNTEAFFGQGTRLTVV.

The chain joins TRBV28 to TRBJ1-5; 8 bases agree with TRBD1. This CDR3 spans 16 amino acids. Germline CDR1 and CDR2: MDHEN and SYDVKM. With 5 bases clipped from V and 5 bases from J, the junction kept 11 bases outside the gene matches. The CDR3 sequence is CASSPNIQGADQPQHF. The CDR3 nucleotides are TGTGCCAGCAGTCCAAACATCCAGGGGGCAGATCAGCCCCAGCATTTT.

This chain uses TRBV10-3 with TRBJ1-2; 9 bases are shared with TRBD1. The CDR3 consists of 15 residues. The germline V gene encodes CDR1 ENHRY and CDR2 SYGVKD. The J segment lost 3 bases and the V segment lost 10 bases, leaving 12 bases of the junction unmatched. In DNA form, the CDR3 reads TGTGCCACCCGATTCGGGACAGGGAACCACTATGGCTACACCTTC. Its translation is CATRFGTGNHYGYTF.

Here the CDR3 reads CASSLEGRSGYTF. For the CDR3, the DNA is TGCGCCAGCAGCTTGGAGGGGCGCTCTGGCTACACCTTC. The rearrangement uses TRBV5-1 and TRBJ1-2; D perhaps matches TRBD1 (5 bases). Germline V lookup: CDR1 SGHRS, CDR2 YFSETQ. Deletions cut 0 bases from V and 7 bases from J, with 10 bases between. The CDR3 runs to 13 residues. The full variable domain, in which reference TRBV5-1 and TRBJ1-2 provide the parts outside the CDR3, is KAGVTQTPRYLIKTRGQQVTLSCSPISGHRSVSWYQQTPGQGLQFLFEYFSETQRNKGNFPGRFSGRQFSNSRSEMNVSTLELGDSALYLCASSLEGRSGYTFGSGTRLTVV.

The chain has TRBV5-8 and TRBJ1-2; perhaps TRBD1 as D (6 bases). V was clipped by 4 bases and J by 2 bases, with 15 bases between them. This CDR3 is built from 15 residues. Germline V gene data show CDR1 as SGHTS and CDR2 as YDEGEE. DNA of the CDR3: TGTGCCAGCAGCCGTCGGGGGGGCGCAAACTATGGCTACACCTTC. Amino acid sequence: CASSRRGGANYGYTF.

The rearrangement uses TRBV10-1 and TRBJ1-1, with D uncertain. This CDR3 region has 15 residues. V lost 2 bases and J lost 1, with 11 bases in between. Germline V gives CDR1 WNHNN, CDR2 SYGVQD (reference sequence). In nucleotides, the CDR3 is TGCGCCAGCAGTGAGGGCCCAAGGGCGAACACTGAAGCTTTCTTT. Its protein is CASSEGPRANTEAFF.

There are many counts of this clone. The V call is TRBV27, the J call TRBJ2-2; TRBD1 aligns across 7 bases. The V and J ends lost 4 bases and 2 bases, in that order; junction bases with no gene match: 4. This CDR3 spans 15 amino acids. Germline values: CDR1 MNHEY, CDR2 SMNVEV (reference sequence). As DNA, the CDR3 is TGTGCCAGCAGTTCCTACAGGGGAAACACCGGGGAGCTGTTTTTT. It specifies CASSSYRGNTGELFF.

The gene calls are TRBV6-4 and TRBJ1-5; TRBD1 is a possible D gene (5 bases). The CDR3 is made up of 15 amino acids. Germline V gives CDR1 MRHNA, CDR2 SNTAGT. Trimming took 2 bases from V and 4 from J, leaving 12 bases between them. The CDR3 protein is CASSDGGHLNQPQHF. In DNA, the CDR3 is TGTGCCAGCAGTGACGGAGGACACCTTAATCAGCCCCAGCATTTT.

The chain links TRBV2 to TRBJ1-1; no reliable D call. Germline values: CDR1 SNHLY, CDR2 FYNNEI. V was pared by 6 bases and J by 11 bases, with 19 bases between. The CDR3 covers 13 residues. The CDR3 DNA follows: TGTGCCAGCAGGGAGCCGGCAGAAGTGAGGGCTTTCTTT. Protein sequence: CASREPAEVRAFF.